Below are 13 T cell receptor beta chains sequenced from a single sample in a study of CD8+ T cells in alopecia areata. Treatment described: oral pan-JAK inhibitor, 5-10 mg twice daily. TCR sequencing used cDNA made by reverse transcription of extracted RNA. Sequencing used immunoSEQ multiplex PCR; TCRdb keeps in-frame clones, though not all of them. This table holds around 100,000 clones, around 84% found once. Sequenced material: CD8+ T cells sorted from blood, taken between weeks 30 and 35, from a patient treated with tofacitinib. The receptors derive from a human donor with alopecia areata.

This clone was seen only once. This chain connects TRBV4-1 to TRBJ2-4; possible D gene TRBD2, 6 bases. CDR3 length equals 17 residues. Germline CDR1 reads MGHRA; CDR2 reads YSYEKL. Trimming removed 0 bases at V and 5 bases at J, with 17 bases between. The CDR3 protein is CASSQERGIYGENIQYF. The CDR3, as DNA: TGCGCCAGCAGCCAAGAGCGGGGAATATACGGCGAAAACATTCAGTACTTC.

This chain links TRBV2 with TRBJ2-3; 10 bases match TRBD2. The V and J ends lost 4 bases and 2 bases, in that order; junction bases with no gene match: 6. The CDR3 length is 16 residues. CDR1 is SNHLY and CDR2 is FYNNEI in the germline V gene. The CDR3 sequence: CASSARTSGSTDTQYF. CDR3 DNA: TGTGCCAGCAGTGCTAGGACTAGCGGTTCCACAGATACGCAGTATTTT. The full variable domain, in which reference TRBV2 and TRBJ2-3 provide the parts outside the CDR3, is EPEVTQTPSHQVTQMGQEVILRCVPISNHLYFYWYRQILGQKVEFLVSFYNNEISEKSEIFDDQFSVERPDGSNFTLKIRSTKLEDSAMYFCASSARTSGSTDTQYFGPGTRLTVL.

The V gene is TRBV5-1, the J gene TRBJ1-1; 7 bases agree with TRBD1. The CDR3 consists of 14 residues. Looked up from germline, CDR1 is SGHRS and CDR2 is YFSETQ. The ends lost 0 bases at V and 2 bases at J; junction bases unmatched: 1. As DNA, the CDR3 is TGCGCCAGCAGCTTGGGGGACAGCAACACTGAAGCTTTCTTT. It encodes CASSLGDSNTEAFF.

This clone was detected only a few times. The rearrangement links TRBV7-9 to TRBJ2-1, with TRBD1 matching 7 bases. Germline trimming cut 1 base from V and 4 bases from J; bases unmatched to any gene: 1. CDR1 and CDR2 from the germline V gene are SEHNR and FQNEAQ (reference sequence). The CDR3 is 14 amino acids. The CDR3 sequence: CASSLVQGYNEQFF. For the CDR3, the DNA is TGTGCCAGCAGCTTAGTACAGGGGTACAATGAGCAGTTCTTC.

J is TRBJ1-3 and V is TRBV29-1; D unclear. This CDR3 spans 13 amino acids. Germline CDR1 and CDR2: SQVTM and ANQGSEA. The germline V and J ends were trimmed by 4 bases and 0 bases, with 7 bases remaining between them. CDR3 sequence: CSVASFSGNTIYF. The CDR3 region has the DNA TGCAGCGTTGCGAGTTTCTCTGGAAACACCATATATTTT.

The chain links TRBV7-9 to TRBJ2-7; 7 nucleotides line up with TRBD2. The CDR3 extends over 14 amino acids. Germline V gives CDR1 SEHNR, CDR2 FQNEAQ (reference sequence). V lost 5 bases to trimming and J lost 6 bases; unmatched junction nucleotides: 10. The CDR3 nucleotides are TGTGCCAGCAGCCCATGGACTAGTGGGGCCGAGCAGTACTTC. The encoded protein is CASSPWTSGAEQYF.

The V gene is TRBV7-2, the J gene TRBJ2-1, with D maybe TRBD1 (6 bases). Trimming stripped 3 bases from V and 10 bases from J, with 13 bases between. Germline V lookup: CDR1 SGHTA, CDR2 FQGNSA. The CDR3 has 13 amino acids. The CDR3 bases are TGTGCCAGCAGCTTTCGACAGGCCGGCGAGCAGTTCTTC. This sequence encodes CASSFRQAGEQFF.

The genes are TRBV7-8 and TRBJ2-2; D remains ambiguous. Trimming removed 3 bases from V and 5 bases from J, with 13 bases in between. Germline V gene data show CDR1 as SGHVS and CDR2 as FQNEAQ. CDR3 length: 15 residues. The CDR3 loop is CASSLRRLGTGELFF. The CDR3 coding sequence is TGTGCCAGCAGCTTGCGGCGCCTTGGGACCGGGGAGCTGTTTTTT.

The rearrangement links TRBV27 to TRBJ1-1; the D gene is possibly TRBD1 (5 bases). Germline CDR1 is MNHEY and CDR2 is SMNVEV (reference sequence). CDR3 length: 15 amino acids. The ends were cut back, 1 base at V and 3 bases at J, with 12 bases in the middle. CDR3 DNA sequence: TGTGCCAGCAGTTTATGGGCTGGGGCGGACACTGAAGCTTTCTTT. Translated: CASSLWAGADTEAFF.

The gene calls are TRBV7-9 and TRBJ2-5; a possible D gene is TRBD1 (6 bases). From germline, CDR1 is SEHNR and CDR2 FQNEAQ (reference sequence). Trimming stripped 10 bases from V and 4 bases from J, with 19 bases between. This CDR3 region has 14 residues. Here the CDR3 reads CATTNEGERETQYF. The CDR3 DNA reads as TGTGCCACAACTAATGAGGGGGAGCGAGAGACCCAGTACTTC.

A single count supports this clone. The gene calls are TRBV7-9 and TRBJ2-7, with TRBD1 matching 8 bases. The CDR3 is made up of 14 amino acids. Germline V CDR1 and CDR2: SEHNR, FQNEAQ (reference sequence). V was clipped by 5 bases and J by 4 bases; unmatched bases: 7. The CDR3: CASSNRDRRYEQYF. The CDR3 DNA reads TGTGCCAGCAGCAACCGGGACAGGAGATACGAGCAGTACTTC.

The CDR3 sequence is CASRPSSGGNQPQHF. For the CDR3, the DNA is TGTGCCAGTAGGCCCAGTTCCGGCGGCAATCAGCCCCAGCATTTT. The chain has TRBV19 and TRBJ1-5; D call uncertain. V lost 6 bases, J lost 2 bases, and 14 bases lay in between. The CDR3 length is 15 residues. The germline V gene has CDR1 LNHDA and CDR2 SQIVND (reference sequence). Drawing the rest from reference TRBV19 and TRBJ1-5, the complete variable domain is DGGITQSPKYLFRKEGQNVTLSCEQNLNHDAMYWYRQDPGQGLRLIYYSQIVNDFQKGDIAEGYSVSREKKESFPLTVTSAQKNPTAFYLCASRPSSGGNQPQHFGDGTRLSIL.

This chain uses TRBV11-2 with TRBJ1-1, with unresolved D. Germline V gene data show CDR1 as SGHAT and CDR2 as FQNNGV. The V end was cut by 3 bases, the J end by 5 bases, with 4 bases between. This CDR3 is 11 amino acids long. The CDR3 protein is CASSFGTEAFF. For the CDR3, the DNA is TGTGCCAGCAGCTTCGGGACTGAAGCTTTCTTT.